Listed below are T cell receptor beta chains from one sample, sequenced in a study of Graves' ophthalmopathy and Graves' hyperthyroidism. TCRdb analysed the multiplex PCR reads with MiXCR anew, one entry per CDR3 protein. The data hold about 640,000 distinct CDR3 sequences, with about 38% observed a single time. Specimen: peripheral blood. The source is an adult man with Graves' ophthalmopathy. Each CDR3 is given with its conserved first and last residue. A D gene is named only where the DNA matches it firmly. For some rows the clone size is stated as once, few or many, or as a class when expanded; others skip it.

j_gene	v_gene	d_gene	abundance	len	CDR3nt	CDR3aa
TRBJ2-1	TRBV29-1	TRBD1	few	13	TGCAGCGCCTGGGACAGGGCCTACAATGAGCAGTTCTTC	CSAWDRAYNEQFF
TRBJ2-2	TRBV7-9	TRBD1	many	15	TGTGCCAGCAGCCCGAACAGGGGACACACCGGGGAGCTGTTTTTT	CASSPNRGHTGELFF
TRBJ1-2	TRBV5-1	.	many	12	TGTGCCAGCACCCAGGGCGGGTATGGCTACACCTTC	CASTQGGYGYTF
TRBJ2-5	TRBV29-1	.	.	19	TGCAGCGTTGATGGACTTGTGCAGCCGCGTTCAGGGGGGGCTGAGACCCAGTACTTC	CSVDGLVQPRSGGAETQYF
TRBJ2-7	TRBV9	.	many	13	TGTGCCAGCAGCCCTTCCCCGGGGCTCGAGCAGTACTTC	CASSPSPGLEQYF
TRBJ2-7	TRBV7-9	.	few	15	TGTGCCAGCAGTAGAGTCGGGGAGCCACTCTACGAGCAGTACTTC	CASSRVGEPLYEQYF
TRBJ1-5	TRBV20-1	TRBD1	.	14	TGCAGTGCTATTGGACAGGGAATCATCAAGCCCCAGCATTTT	CSAIGQGIIKPQHF
TRBJ1-2	TRBV6-1	.	few	12	TGTGCCAGCAGAGCTAACCACTATGGCTACACCTTC	CASRANHYGYTF
TRBJ1-1	TRBV5-1	.	few	16	TGCGCCAGCAGCTTGGCCGGTGAGTCAGGGGTTACTGAAGCTTTCTTT	CASSLAGESGVTEAFF
TRBJ1-5	TRBV7-8	.	many	18	TGTGCCAGCAGCCCCGCCCGGCTGGGCCAAAGAGGCAATCAGCCCCAGCATTTT	CASSPARLGQRGNQPQHF
TRBJ2-7	TRBV5-1	.	many	16	TGCGCCAGCAGCCTTAAAGCAGCGGAGAGCTCCTACGAGCAGTACTTC	CASSLKAAESSYEQYF
TRBJ1-1	TRBV11-2	.	many	13	TGTGCCAGCAGCTTAGATTACCGGACTGAAGCTTTCTTT	CASSLDYRTEAFF
TRBJ1-5	TRBV7-8	.	.	15	TGTGCCAGCAGCTTCGTCAGGACAGCGACTCAGCCCCAGCATTTT	CASSFVRTATQPQHF
TRBJ2-7	TRBV6-6	.	few	17	TGTGCCAGCAGTATCCTACAGTTACAGGGAACAAACTACGAGCAGTACTTC	CASSILQLQGTNYEQYF
TRBJ1-5	TRBV12-3/TRBV12-4	.	few	14	TGTGCCAGCAGTTTTAGCTCGAGTGTCGAGCCCCAGCATTTT	CASSFSSSVEPQHF
TRBJ1-1	TRBV12-5	.	many	10	TGTGCTAGTGGCCTTCCAGAAGCTTTCTTT	CASGLPEAFF
TRBJ1-1	TRBV19	.	many	13	TGTGCCAGTAGATCCCTAGAGAACACTGAAGCTTTCTTT	CASRSLENTEAFF
TRBJ1-2	TRBV7-9	.	.	14	TGTGCCAGCAGCCAAGAGGGGACGTTCTATGGCTACACCTTC	CASSQEGTFYGYTF
TRBJ2-7	TRBV25-1	.	.	13	TGTGCCAGCAATACGGGACTTGGCTACGAGCAGTACTTC	CASNTGLGYEQYF